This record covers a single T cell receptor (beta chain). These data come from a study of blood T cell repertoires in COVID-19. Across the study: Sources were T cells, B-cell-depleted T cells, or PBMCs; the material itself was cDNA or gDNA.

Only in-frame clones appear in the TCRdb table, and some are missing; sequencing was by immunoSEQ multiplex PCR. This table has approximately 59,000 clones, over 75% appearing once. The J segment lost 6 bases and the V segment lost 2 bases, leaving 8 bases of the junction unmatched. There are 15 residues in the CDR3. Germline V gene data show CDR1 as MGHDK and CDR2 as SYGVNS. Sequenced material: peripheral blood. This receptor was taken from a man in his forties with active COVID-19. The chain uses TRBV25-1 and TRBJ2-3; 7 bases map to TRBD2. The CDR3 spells CASSETFMGGDTQYF. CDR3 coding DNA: TGTGCCAGCAGTGAAACCTTCATGGGGGGGGATACGCAGTATTTT.